This TCR beta chain was retrieved from a study of PD-1 blockade in mismatch repair-deficient tumors. Time point meaning: approximately 11-day in vitro stimulation with candidate neoantigen peptide 7. PCR or immunohistochemistry showed mismatch repair deficiency in every enrolled patient. The TCR-sequenced patients were three responders to pembrolizumab. Each of seven or eight ELISpot-reactive candidate peptides was used for roughly 11-day stimulation. Clone fold changes were calculated against an identical culture without peptide. The CDR3 extends over 15 amino acids. Trimming took 6 bases from V and 4 from J, leaving 19 bases between them. CDR1 and CDR2 from the germline V gene are MNHEY and SVGAGI. Profiling relied on immunoSEQ multiplex PCR, and the TCRdb table lists in-frame clones only, not all of them. The sample includes more than 7,500 clones, approximately 89% of them seen just once. Note on this clone: Its antigen is undetermined.

The receptor was isolated from an adult with mismatch repair-deficient cancer. The sample here was cells cultured in vitro, taken from a patient treated with pembrolizumab. This chain joins TRBV6-5 and TRBJ2-7, with D possibly matching TRBD2 (5 bases). The CDR3 here is CASSSRPEVEYEQYF. The CDR3, as DNA: TGTGCCAGCAGCTCCCGTCCGGAGGTGGAATACGAGCAGTACTTC.